One sample yielded the 21 T cell receptor beta chains listed below, sequenced in a study of OX40 agonist ivuxolimab in advanced cancers. This table comes from immunoSEQ multiplex PCR, and its TCRdb copy is limited to in-frame clones, with some not included. The sample gives under 85,000 clones, more than 75% of which show up once; roughly 0.74% is in the top ten. Sample: CD4+ or CD8+ T cells sorted from blood, taken in a trial of the OX40 agonist ivuxolimab. These receptors were collected from an adult with an advanced solid tumor such as melanoma, head and neck, liver or kidney cancer.

The chain uses TRBV19 and TRBJ1-1; 7 nucleotides align to TRBD1. Looked up from germline, CDR1 is LNHDA and CDR2 is SQIVND (reference sequence). Trimming removed 3 bases from V and 6 bases from J; junction bases left unmatched: 4. This CDR3 is built from 13 residues. The CDR3 region is CASSITGDAEAFF. CDR3 coding DNA: TGTGCCAGTAGTATTACAGGGGACGCTGAAGCTTTCTTT.

This clone was observed a few times. This chain joins TRBV10-1 and TRBJ1-2; no clear D gene. Per germline, CDR1 WNHNN and CDR2 SYGVQD (reference sequence). Between the trimmed V and J ends, which lost 6 bases and 8 bases, there was a span of 10 bases. This CDR3 contains 11 residues. The CDR3 nucleotides read TGCGCCAGCAGCGCGTGTAGGGGCTACACCTTC. Translating it yields CASSACRGYTF.

The chain combines TRBV27 with TRBJ2-3; 16 bases align to TRBD2. The CDR3 length is 18 residues. Germline loops: CDR1 MNHEY, CDR2 SMNVEV (reference sequence). The V gene end was trimmed by 6 bases and the J gene end by 5 bases; junction bases not matched to a gene: 11. The CDR3 region is CASRRGTSGGAAGDTQYF. CDR3 sequence (DNA): TGTGCCAGCAGGAGAGGGACTAGCGGGGGGGCCGCTGGAGATACGCAGTATTTT.

The chain combines TRBV18 with TRBJ2-5; 8 bases match TRBD2. CDR1 KGHSH and CDR2 LQKENI come from the germline V gene. CDR3 length: 15 amino acids. Trimming took 0 bases from V and 5 from J; bases not matched to a gene: 5. CDR3 in amino acids: CASSPPGGGRETQYF. CDR3 nucleotides: TGTGCCAGCTCACCACCCGGCGGGGGGCGGGAGACCCAGTACTTC.

The chain joins TRBV27 to TRBJ1-5, with D maybe TRBD1 (6 bases). Trimming left V 6 bases short and J 0 bases short, with 9 bases between. The CDR3 has 14 residues. From germline, CDR1 is MNHEY and CDR2 SMNVEV (reference sequence). Written as DNA, the CDR3 is TGTGCCAGCAGGACAGGCTATAGCAATCAGCCCCAGCATTTT. Its translation is CASRTGYSNQPQHF.

This chain's CDR3 is CASRQGLSGNTIYF. The DNA of the CDR3 is TGTGCCAGCAGACAGGGCCTCTCTGGAAACACCATATATTTT. The V gene is TRBV2, the J gene TRBJ1-3; D may be TRBD1 (6 bases). Per germline, CDR1 SNHLY and CDR2 FYNNEI. Between the trimmed V and J ends, which lost 6 bases and 0 bases, there was a span of 9 bases. The CDR3 is made up of 14 amino acids.

The gene calls are TRBV21-1 and TRBJ1-1. TRBV21-1 is described as a pseudogene. The CDR3 loop spans 13 amino acids. CDR3: CASSLGSYTEAFF. In nucleotides, the CDR3 is TGTGCCAGCAGCCTCGGGTCTTACACTGAAGCTTTCTTT.

The rearrangement uses TRBV10-3 and TRBJ1-4; tentatively, D is TRBD1 (5 bases). Trimming shortened V by 4 bases and J by 7 bases, and 13 bases separated the two germline ends. CDR3 length: 14 residues. CDR1 ENHRY and CDR2 SYGVKD come from the germline V gene. CDR3 in amino acids: CAISGKGRGEKLFF. The CDR3 coding sequence is TGTGCCATCAGTGGAAAGGGGCGGGGTGAAAAACTGTTTTTT.

The gene calls are TRBV7-2 and TRBJ2-7, with D possibly being TRBD1 (5 bases). The CDR3 totals 14 residues. Trimming cost V 5 bases and J 6 bases, with 17 bases left between them. Germline V lookup: CDR1 SGHTA, CDR2 FQGNSA. The CDR3 bases are TGTGCCAGCAGCGGCCAAACAGTTCAGGGCGAGCAGTACTTC. This sequence encodes CASSGQTVQGEQYF. The entire variable domain, with the rest obtained from reference TRBV7-2 and TRBJ2-7, is as follows: GAGVSQSPSNKVTEKGKDVELRCDPISGHTALYWYRQSLGQGLEFLIYFQGNSAPDKSGLPSDRFSAERTGGSVSTLTIQRTQQEDSAVYLCASSGQTVQGEQYFGPGTRLTVT.

V is TRBV18 and J is TRBJ1-2; tentatively, D is TRBD1 (6 bases). The germline CDR1 and CDR2 sequences are KGHSH and LQKENI. Trimming cost V 3 bases and J 6 bases, with 14 bases left between them. This CDR3 comprises 14 residues. CDR3 in DNA: TGTGCCAGCTCACCTCCTCCGGGGGCTGATGGCTACACCTTC. It specifies CASSPPPGADGYTF.

The V call is TRBV2, the J call TRBJ2-3, with no clear D. The CDR3 length is 12 residues. Trimming pared 0 bases from V and 4 bases from J, leaving 2 bases between. The germline gives CDR1 SNHLY, CDR2 FYNNEI. CDR3 DNA sequence: TGTGCCAGCAGTGAAGCATCAGATACGCAGTATTTT. The encoded protein is CASSEASDTQYF.

The chain carries TRBV10-3 and TRBJ1-5; D gene ambiguous. The CDR3 has 14 amino acids. Germline V gene data show CDR1 as ENHRY and CDR2 as SYGVKD. The V and J ends lost 10 bases and 2 bases respectively, with 15 bases between them. This CDR3 is CATTRGEGNQPQHF. For the CDR3, the DNA is TGTGCCACGACCCGGGGAGAAGGCAATCAGCCCCAGCATTTT.

This sequence joins TRBV7-9 and TRBJ1-2, with 9 bases aligning to TRBD1. The CDR3 sequence is 13 residues long. Looked up from germline, CDR1 is SEHNR and CDR2 is FQNEAQ (reference sequence). The ends lost 1 base at V and 6 bases at J; junction bases unmatched: 0. The CDR3 spells CASSLGQGDGYTF. CDR3 in DNA: TGTGCCAGCAGCTTAGGACAGGGGGATGGCTACACCTTC.

The DNA for the CDR3 is TGTGCCAGCAGCTTACGTCTCCAAGAGACCCAGTACTTC. Translation gives CASSLRLQETQYF. This sequence joins TRBV7-2 and TRBJ2-5; D is unresolved. Germline V gives CDR1 SGHTA, CDR2 FQGNSA. This CDR3 has 13 amino acids. The V end was cut by 2 bases, the J end by 1 base, with 5 bases between.

To note about this clone: Distinct nucleotide sequences in the sample also encode this CDR3. V gene TRBV5-1 combines with J gene TRBJ2-3, with unresolved D. The V gene lost 0 bases and the J gene lost 1 base, with 3 bases spanning the gap. The CDR3 is 13 amino acids. Germline V gives CDR1 SGHRS, CDR2 YFSETQ. The CDR3 DNA follows: TGCGCCAGCAGCTTGGAGGGCACAGATACGCAGTATTTT. Amino acid sequence: CASSLEGTDTQYF. The whole variable domain, remainder taken from reference TRBV5-1 and TRBJ2-3, is KAGVTQTPRYLIKTRGQQVTLSCSPISGHRSVSWYQQTPGQGLQFLFEYFSETQRNKGNFPGRFSGRQFSNSRSEMNVSTLELGDSALYLCASSLEGTDTQYFGPGTRLTVL.

The chain couples TRBV19 to TRBJ1-3; weak D call: TRBD1 (5 bases). Germline values: CDR1 LNHDA, CDR2 SQIVND (reference sequence). V dropped 2 bases and J dropped 0 bases, with 14 bases sitting between them. The CDR3 is made up of 17 amino acids. CDR3: CASSIPQGERSGNTIYF. As DNA, the CDR3 is TGTGCCAGTAGTATACCTCAGGGAGAGCGCTCTGGAAACACCATATATTTT.

V usage is TRBV18 and J usage is TRBJ2-2; no clear D. There are 15 residues in the CDR3. Germline V CDR1 and CDR2: KGHSH, LQKENI. Trimming took 5 bases from V and 0 from J, leaving 10 bases between them. CDR3 in amino acids: CASSSPDANTGELFF. CDR3 nucleotide sequence: TGTGCCAGCTCATCTCCAGACGCGAACACCGGGGAGCTGTTTTTT.

The gene calls are TRBV7-8 and TRBJ1-1; 8 bases are a match to TRBD1. The V gene end was trimmed by 6 bases and the J gene end by 3 bases; junction bases not matched to a gene: 3. The CDR3 is 13 amino acids. Germline lookup yields CDR1 SGHVS and CDR2 FQNEAQ. This CDR3 reads CASSRTGYTEAFF. CDR3 DNA: TGTGCCAGCAGTCGGACAGGGTACACTGAAGCTTTCTTT.

With respect to this clone: The same CDR3 is also encoded by other DNA sequences in this sample. V is TRBV5-5 and J is TRBJ1-5, with D possibly being TRBD1 (5 bases). V gave up 4 bases and J gave up 2 bases, with 10 bases separating them. The CDR3 covers 14 residues. Per germline, CDR1 SGHKS and CDR2 YYEKEE (reference sequence). The DNA for the CDR3 is TGTGCCAGCAGCCTCACAGGAGGCAATCAGCCCCAGCATTTT. Translating gives CASSLTGGNQPQHF.

The rearrangement links TRBV6-4 to TRBJ2-1, with unresolved D. The ends were cut back, 1 base at V and 0 bases at J, with 10 bases in the middle. The CDR3 has 16 residues. The V gene's germline CDR1 is MRHNA and CDR2 SNTAGT. CDR3 DNA: TGTGCCAGCAGTGACTACGGTAGGAACTCCTACAATGAGCAGTTCTTC. Translation: CASSDYGRNSYNEQFF.

CDR3 amino acids: CASSLGGGGGFNQPQHF. The CDR3 DNA follows: TGTGCCAGCAGCTTAGGAGGGGGAGGGGGCTTCAATCAGCCCCAGCATTTT. The V and J genes are TRBV7-2 and TRBJ1-5, with 7 bases aligning to TRBD1. Germline-derived CDR1 and CDR2 are SGHTA and FQGNSA. CDR3 length: 17 residues. With V trimmed by 1 base and J by 3 bases, 9 bases remained unmatched.